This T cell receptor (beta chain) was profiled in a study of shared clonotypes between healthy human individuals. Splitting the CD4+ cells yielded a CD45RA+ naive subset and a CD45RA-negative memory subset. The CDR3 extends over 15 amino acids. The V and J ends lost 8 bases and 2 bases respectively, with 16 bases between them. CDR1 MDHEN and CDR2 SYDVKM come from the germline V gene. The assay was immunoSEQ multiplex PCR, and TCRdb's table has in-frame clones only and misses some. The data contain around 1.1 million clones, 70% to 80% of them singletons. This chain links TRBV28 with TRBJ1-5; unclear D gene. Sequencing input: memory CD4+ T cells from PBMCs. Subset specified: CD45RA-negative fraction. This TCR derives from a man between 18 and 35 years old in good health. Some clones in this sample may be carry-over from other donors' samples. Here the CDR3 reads CASSEAGFRNQPQHF. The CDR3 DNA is TGTGCCAGCTCCGAGGCGGGGTTCCGCAATCAGCCCCAGCATTTT.